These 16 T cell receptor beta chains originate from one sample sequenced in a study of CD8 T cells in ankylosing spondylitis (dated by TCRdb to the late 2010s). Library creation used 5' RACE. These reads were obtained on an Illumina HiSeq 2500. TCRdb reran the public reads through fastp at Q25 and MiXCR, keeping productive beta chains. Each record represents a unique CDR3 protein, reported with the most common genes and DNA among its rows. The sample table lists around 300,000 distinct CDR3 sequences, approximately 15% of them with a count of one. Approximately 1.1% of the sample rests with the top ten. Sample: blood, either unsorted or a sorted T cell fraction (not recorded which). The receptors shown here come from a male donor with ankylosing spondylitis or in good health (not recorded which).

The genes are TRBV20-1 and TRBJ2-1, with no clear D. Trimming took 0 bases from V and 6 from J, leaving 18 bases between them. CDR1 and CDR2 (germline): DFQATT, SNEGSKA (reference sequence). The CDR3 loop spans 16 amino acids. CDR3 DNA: TGCAGTGCTAGAGATGGTAGGCCCTCGTCGTTCAATGAGCAGTTCTTC. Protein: CSARDGRPSSFNEQFF.

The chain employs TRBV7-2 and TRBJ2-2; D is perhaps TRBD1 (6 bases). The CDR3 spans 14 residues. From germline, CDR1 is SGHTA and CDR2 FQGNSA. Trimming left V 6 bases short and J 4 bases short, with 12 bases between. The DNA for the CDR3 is TGTGCCAGCAGGGCTACAGGGCGCACCGGGGAGCTGTTTTTT. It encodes CASRATGRTGELFF.

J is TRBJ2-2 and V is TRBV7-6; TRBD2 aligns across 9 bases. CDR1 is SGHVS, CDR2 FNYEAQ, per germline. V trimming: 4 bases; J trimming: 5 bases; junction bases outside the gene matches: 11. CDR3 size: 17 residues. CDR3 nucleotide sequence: TGTGCCAGCAGCTCCTACTTTGGAAGCGGGAGGACCGGGGAGCTGTTTTTT. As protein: CASSSYFGSGRTGELFF.

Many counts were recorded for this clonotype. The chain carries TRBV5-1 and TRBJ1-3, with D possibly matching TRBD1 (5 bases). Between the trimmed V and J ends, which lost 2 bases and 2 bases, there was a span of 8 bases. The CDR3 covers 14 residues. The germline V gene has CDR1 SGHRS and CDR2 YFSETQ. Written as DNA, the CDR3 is TGCGCCAGCAGCTTCGACAGTCCTGGAAACACCATATATTTT. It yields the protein CASSFDSPGNTIYF.

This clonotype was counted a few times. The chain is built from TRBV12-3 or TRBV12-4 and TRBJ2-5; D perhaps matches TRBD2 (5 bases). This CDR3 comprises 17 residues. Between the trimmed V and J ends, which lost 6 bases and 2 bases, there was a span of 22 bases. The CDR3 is CASRISVGFGRQETQYF. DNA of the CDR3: TGTGCCAGCAGGATATCCGTGGGGTTTGGGAGACAAGAGACCCAGTACTTC.

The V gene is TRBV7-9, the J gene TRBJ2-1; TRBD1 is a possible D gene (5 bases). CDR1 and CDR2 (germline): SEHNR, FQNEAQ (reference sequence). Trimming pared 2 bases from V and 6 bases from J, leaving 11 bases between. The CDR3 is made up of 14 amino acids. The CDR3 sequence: CASSLSQGSNEQFF. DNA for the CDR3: TGTGCCAGCAGCTTATCCCAGGGTAGCAATGAGCAGTTCTTC.

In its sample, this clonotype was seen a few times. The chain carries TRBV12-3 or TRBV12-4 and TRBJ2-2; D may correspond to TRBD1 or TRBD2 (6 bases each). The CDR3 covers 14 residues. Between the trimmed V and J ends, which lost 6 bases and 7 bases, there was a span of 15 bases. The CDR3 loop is CASRERGAGGELFF. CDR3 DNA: TGTGCCAGCAGGGAGAGGGGGGCCGGCGGGGAGCTGTTTTTT.

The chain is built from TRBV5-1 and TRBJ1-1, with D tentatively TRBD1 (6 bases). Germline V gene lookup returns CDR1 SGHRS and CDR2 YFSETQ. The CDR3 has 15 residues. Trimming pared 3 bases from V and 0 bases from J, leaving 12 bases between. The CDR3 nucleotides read TGCGCCAGCAGCTCCATGACAGGACTGAACACTGAAGCTTTCTTT. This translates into CASSSMTGLNTEAFF.

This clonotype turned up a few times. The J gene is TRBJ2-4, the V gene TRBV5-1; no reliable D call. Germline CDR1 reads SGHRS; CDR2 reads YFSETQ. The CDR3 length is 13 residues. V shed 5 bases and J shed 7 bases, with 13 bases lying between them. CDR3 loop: CASSQVSGNIQYF. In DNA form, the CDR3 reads TGCGCCAGCAGTCAAGTCTCCGGCAACATTCAGTACTTC.

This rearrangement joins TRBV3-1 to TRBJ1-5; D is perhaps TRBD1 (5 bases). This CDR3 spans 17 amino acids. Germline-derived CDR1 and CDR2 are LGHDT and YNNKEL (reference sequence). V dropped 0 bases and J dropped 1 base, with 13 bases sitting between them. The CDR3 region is CASSQDSGAGSNQPQHF. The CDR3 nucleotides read TGTGCCAGCAGCCAAGATAGCGGGGCGGGAAGCAATCAGCCCCAGCATTTT.

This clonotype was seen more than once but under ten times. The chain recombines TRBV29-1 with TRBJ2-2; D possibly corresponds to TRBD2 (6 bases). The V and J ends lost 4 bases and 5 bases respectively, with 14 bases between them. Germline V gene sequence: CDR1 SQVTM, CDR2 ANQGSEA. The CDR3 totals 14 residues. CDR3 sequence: CSVVGSGGTGELFF. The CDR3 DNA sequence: TGCAGCGTTGTGGGTAGCGGAGGAACCGGGGAGCTGTTTTTT.

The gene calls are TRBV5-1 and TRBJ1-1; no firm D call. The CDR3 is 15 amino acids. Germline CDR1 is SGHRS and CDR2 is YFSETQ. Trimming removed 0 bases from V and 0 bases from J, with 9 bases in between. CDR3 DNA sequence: TGCGCCAGCAGCTTGGCCCAGAGGATGAACACTGAAGCTTTCTTT. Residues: CASSLAQRMNTEAFF.

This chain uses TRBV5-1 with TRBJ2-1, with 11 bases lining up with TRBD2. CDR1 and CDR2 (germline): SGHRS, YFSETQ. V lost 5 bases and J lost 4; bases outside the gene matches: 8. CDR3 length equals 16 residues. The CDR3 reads CASRPVAGGTYNEQFF. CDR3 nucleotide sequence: TGCGCCAGCAGACCGGTAGCGGGAGGGACTTACAATGAGCAGTTCTTC. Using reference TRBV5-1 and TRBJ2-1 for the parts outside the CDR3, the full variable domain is KAGVTQTPRYLIKTRGQQVTLSCSPISGHRSVSWYQQTPGQGLQFLFEYFSETQRNKGNFPGRFSGRQFSNSRSEMNVSTLELGDSALYLCASRPVAGGTYNEQFFGPGTRLTVL.

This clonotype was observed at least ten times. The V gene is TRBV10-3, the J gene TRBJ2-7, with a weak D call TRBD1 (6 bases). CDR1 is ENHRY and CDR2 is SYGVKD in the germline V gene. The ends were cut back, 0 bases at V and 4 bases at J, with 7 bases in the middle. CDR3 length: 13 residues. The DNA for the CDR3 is TGTGCCATCAGTGAGTCCACAGGGTACGAGCAGTACTTC. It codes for CAISESTGYEQYF.

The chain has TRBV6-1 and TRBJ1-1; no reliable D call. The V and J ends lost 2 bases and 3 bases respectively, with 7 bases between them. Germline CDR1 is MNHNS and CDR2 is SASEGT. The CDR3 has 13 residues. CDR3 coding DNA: TGTGCCAGCAGTGAAAGAAGAGACACTGAAGCTTTCTTT. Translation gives CASSERRDTEAFF.

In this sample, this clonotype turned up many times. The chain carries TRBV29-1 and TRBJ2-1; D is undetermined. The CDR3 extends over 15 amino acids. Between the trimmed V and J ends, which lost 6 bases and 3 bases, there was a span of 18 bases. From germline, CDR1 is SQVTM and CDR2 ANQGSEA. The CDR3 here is CSVDRQASIYNEQFF. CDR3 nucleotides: TGCAGCGTGGATCGACAAGCATCCATCTACAATGAGCAGTTCTTC.